The clone carrying this T cell receptor beta chain was recorded at least ten times. Its antigen is currently unknown. This record belongs to a study of prognosis after radiotherapy for stage I lung cancer. Study-wide background: Histologically, the tumors comprised squamous cell carcinoma in more than 5 patients and adenocarcinoma in approximately 11. Overall study findings and caveats: Some patients went on to develop distant metastases. Their Shannon entropy after stereotactic body radiation therapy was lower, and its change from baseline was also lower.

TCR beta CDR3 was amplified from genomic DNA by two-round multiplex PCR. The first round of PCR was done with primers that matched each TRBV and TRBJ gene. PCR's second round employed universal primers. TCRdb recomputed calls from the multiplex PCR reads with MiXCR, one row per CDR3 protein. Seen here are 26,000 or so distinct CDR3 sequences, about 32% observed once, and the top ten hold 30% to 40%. The ends were cut back, 3 bases at V and 7 bases at J, with 13 bases in the middle. Germline V gene sequence: CDR1 LNHDA, CDR2 SQIVND (reference sequence). CDR3 length: 14 amino acids. This sequence was found in a donor aged 50 or older with non-small cell lung cancer. This specimen was PBMCs, taken before or after stereotactic body radiation therapy (not recorded which). This chain joins TRBV19 and TRBJ1-5; possible D gene TRBD1, 6 bases. The DNA of the CDR3 is TGTGCCAGTAGTATCGGGGCAGGGGACCAGCCCCAGCATTTT. Its protein product is CASSIGAGDQPQHF.